The rows below give T cell receptor beta chains drawn from one sample of a study of radiotherapy plus CTLA-4 blockade in lung cancer. Repertoires were generated with immunoSEQ multiplex PCR, while TCRdb's copy carries only in-frame clones and drops some. The table includes 65,000 to 70,000 clones, 79% detected once. The material sequenced was peripheral blood, taken from a patient treated with radiotherapy plus ipilimumab. The receptors originated from a human donor with non-small cell lung cancer who had a complete response to radiotherapy plus ipilimumab. Each CDR3 is given with its conserved first and last residue. A D gene is named only where the DNA matches it firmly. Some rows mark clone size as missing; the rest say once, few, many or name a class of expanded clone.

v_gene: TRBV30; d_gene: .; j_gene: TRBJ1-2; abundance: .; CDR3nt: TGTGCCTGCATAGGCCGGGACAAACCCTTCTCTAACTATGGCTACACCTTC; CDR3aa: CACIGRDKPFSNYGYTF
v_gene: TRBV9; d_gene: .; j_gene: TRBJ1-3; abundance: .; CDR3nt: TGTGCCAGCAGCGCCCGAGACGGAAACACCATATATTTT; CDR3aa: CASSARDGNTIYF
v_gene: TRBV7-9; d_gene: .; j_gene: TRBJ1-3; abundance: .; CDR3nt: TGTGCCAGCAGCCCAGTGATAGGGATCGGAAACACCATATATTTT; CDR3aa: CASSPVIGIGNTIYF
v_gene: TRBV10-3; d_gene: .; j_gene: TRBJ2-3; abundance: .; CDR3nt: TGTGCCATCAGTTCCCCCCCGGAAAGTCAGCAGTATTTT; CDR3aa: CAISSPPESQQYF
v_gene: TRBV19; d_gene: .; j_gene: TRBJ2-7; abundance: .; CDR3nt: TGTGCCAGTCGAGAAGATGTGAGCGGGTTGGAGCAGTACTTC; CDR3aa: CASREDVSGLEQYF
v_gene: TRBV2; d_gene: .; j_gene: TRBJ2-7; abundance: .; CDR3nt: TGTGCCAGCAGTCCTGACCTTAGGAGCTCCTACGAGCAGTACTTC; CDR3aa: CASSPDLRSSYEQYF
v_gene: TRBV9; d_gene: .; j_gene: TRBJ2-5; abundance: .; CDR3nt: TGTGCCAGCAGCGTAGCGGGGTTGTCAGGAGAGACCCAGTACTTC; CDR3aa: CASSVAGLSGETQYF
v_gene: TRBV9; d_gene: .; j_gene: TRBJ1-2; abundance: .; CDR3nt: TGTGCCAGCAGCGCGACATTTGGAGGGGGCTACACCTTC; CDR3aa: CASSATFGGGYTF
v_gene: TRBV30; d_gene: .; j_gene: TRBJ1-3; abundance: once; CDR3nt: TGTGCCTGGAGTGTACGAGCGAGGGTAGCTGGAAACACCATATATTTT; CDR3aa: CAWSVRARVAGNTIYF
v_gene: TRBV7-9; d_gene: .; j_gene: TRBJ2-2; abundance: .; CDR3nt: TGTGCCAGCAGCTTAGAAGGGGAGGCCGGGGAGCTGTTTTTT; CDR3aa: CASSLEGEAGELFF
v_gene: TRBV27; d_gene: TRBD2; j_gene: TRBJ2-3; abundance: once; CDR3nt: TGTGCCAGCAGAAGTAGCGGGAGTACGCAGTATTTT; CDR3aa: CASRSSGSTQYF
v_gene: TRBV7-6; d_gene: TRBD1; j_gene: TRBJ1-2; abundance: .; CDR3nt: TGTGCCAGCAGCTTAGATGGGACAGGGGGTTACTATGGCTACACCTTC; CDR3aa: CASSLDGTGGYYGYTF
v_gene: TRBV19; d_gene: .; j_gene: TRBJ1-5; abundance: .; CDR3nt: TGTGCCACCCAACCAGCCAGCAATCAGCCCCAGCATTTT; CDR3aa: CATQPASNQPQHF
v_gene: TRBV7-2; d_gene: TRBD1; j_gene: TRBJ1-2; abundance: .; CDR3nt: TGTGCCAGCAGCTTCCCGGGGGGACAGGGGAACAACTATGGCTACACCTTC; CDR3aa: CASSFPGGQGNNYGYTF
v_gene: TRBV6-6; d_gene: .; j_gene: TRBJ1-2; abundance: few; CDR3nt: TGTGCCAGCAGTTACATTCACTGGGCAGGGCCCACCTTC; CDR3aa: CASSYIHWAGPTF
v_gene: TRBV6-6; d_gene: .; j_gene: TRBJ1-1; abundance: few; CDR3nt: TGTGCCAGCAGTCCCGGTGGGGGGAGTACTGAAGCTTTCTTT; CDR3aa: CASSPGGGSTEAFF
v_gene: TRBV21-1; d_gene: .; j_gene: TRBJ2-7; abundance: .; CDR3nt: TGTGCCAGCAGCAAAGAATATGGGCCCAAAGTAGGCTACGAGCAGTACTTC; CDR3aa: CASSKEYGPKVGYEQYF
v_gene: TRBV19; d_gene: TRBD1; j_gene: TRBJ2-1; abundance: .; CDR3nt: TGTGCCAGTACTCCGGGACAGGGGGCGGGTGAGCAGTTCTTC; CDR3aa: CASTPGQGAGEQFF
v_gene: TRBV29-1; d_gene: TRBD2; j_gene: TRBJ2-7; abundance: .; CDR3nt: TGCAGCGTGACGCGGGGGACCGAGCAGTACTTC; CDR3aa: CSVTRGTEQYF
v_gene: TRBV30; d_gene: TRBD1; j_gene: TRBJ1-3; abundance: .; CDR3nt: TGTGCCTGGAGTTTGACCGGGACAGGCGGAAACACCATATATTTT; CDR3aa: CAWSLTGTGGNTIYF
v_gene: TRBV7-2; d_gene: TRBD1; j_gene: TRBJ1-4; abundance: .; CDR3nt: TGTGCCAGCAGCTTAGGCGGACAGGGAGGTGAAAAACTGTTTTTT; CDR3aa: CASSLGGQGGEKLFF
v_gene: TRBV6-5; d_gene: TRBD2; j_gene: TRBJ2-5; abundance: .; CDR3nt: TGTGCCAGCAGTTCAACTAGCGGGGGGGGAGAAGAGACCCAGTACTTC; CDR3aa: CASSSTSGGGEETQYF
v_gene: TRBV2; d_gene: .; j_gene: TRBJ2-2; abundance: .; CDR3nt: TGTGCCAGCAGTGAATCAGGACATACCGGGGAGCTGTTTTTT; CDR3aa: CASSESGHTGELFF
v_gene: TRBV11-3; d_gene: .; j_gene: TRBJ1-1; abundance: .; CDR3nt: TGTGCCAGCAGCTTGGAAGGTATCGCTGCTGCTGAAGCTTTCTTT; CDR3aa: CASSLEGIAAAEAFF
v_gene: TRBV2; d_gene: .; j_gene: TRBJ1-2; abundance: .; CDR3nt: TGTGCCAGCAGTCGGCAACAGTACTATGGCTACACCTTC; CDR3aa: CASSRQQYYGYTF
v_gene: TRBV18; d_gene: .; j_gene: TRBJ2-3; abundance: .; CDR3nt: TGTGCCAGCTCACCTCTGCCGGATACGCAGTATTTT; CDR3aa: CASSPLPDTQYF
v_gene: TRBV19; d_gene: .; j_gene: TRBJ1-2; abundance: .; CDR3nt: TGTGCCAGTACCCTGCCCGGGAGAAACCTTGGCTACACCTTC; CDR3aa: CASTLPGRNLGYTF
v_gene: TRBV5-4; d_gene: TRBD2; j_gene: TRBJ2-5; abundance: .; CDR3nt: TGTGCCAGCAGCGCGGGACTACTAGGGGAGACCCAGTACTTC; CDR3aa: CASSAGLLGETQYF
v_gene: TRBV7-2; d_gene: TRBD1; j_gene: TRBJ1-5; abundance: .; CDR3nt: TGTGCCAGCAGCTCGACAGGGATTGGTAGCAATCAGCCCCAGCATTTT; CDR3aa: CASSSTGIGSNQPQHF
v_gene: TRBV19; d_gene: .; j_gene: TRBJ1-5; abundance: few; CDR3nt: TGTGCCAGTAGTATGGGGGCTCGGGGCAATCAGCCCCAGCATTTT; CDR3aa: CASSMGARGNQPQHF
v_gene: TRBV30; d_gene: TRBD1; j_gene: TRBJ2-4; abundance: once; CDR3nt: TGTGCCTGGAGTGTATTGGGACAGGGGAAAAACATTCAGTACTTC; CDR3aa: CAWSVLGQGKNIQYF
v_gene: TRBV7-2; d_gene: TRBD2; j_gene: TRBJ2-1; abundance: few; CDR3nt: TGTGCCAGCCGTATGGCGGGAGGTATTTACAATGAGCAGTTCTTC; CDR3aa: CASRMAGGIYNEQFF
v_gene: TRBV13; d_gene: .; j_gene: TRBJ2-6; abundance: .; CDR3nt: TGTGCCAGCAGCTTAGGAGGTGTCGGGGGCGGGAGGGCCAACGTCCTGACTTTC; CDR3aa: CASSLGGVGGGRANVLTF
v_gene: TRBV6-5; d_gene: TRBD1; j_gene: TRBJ1-6; abundance: once; CDR3nt: TGTGCCAGCATCATTGGACAGGTCTATAATTCACCCCTCCACTTT; CDR3aa: CASIIGQVYNSPLHF
v_gene: TRBV7-9; d_gene: .; j_gene: TRBJ1-2; abundance: .; CDR3nt: TGTGCCAGCGGAGAGTCTGCAGGCCATGGTGGCTACACCTTC; CDR3aa: CASGESAGHGGYTF
v_gene: TRBV7-2; d_gene: TRBD1; j_gene: TRBJ1-1; abundance: .; CDR3nt: TGTGCCAGCAGCTACGGACAGGGGGCAAGGCGCACTGAAGCTTTCTTT; CDR3aa: CASSYGQGARRTEAFF